This TCR beta chain was obtained from a study of blood T cell repertoires in COVID-19. Study as a whole: Spain, Italy and the United States supplied samples that represented acute and convalescent COVID-19.

Per the original data handling: Amplifying reference gene primers gave estimates of nucleated cell counts. Assay used: immunoSEQ multiplex PCR; TCRdb lists only in-frame clones, some missing. The V and J calls and clone size were taken over from that table, and D and trimming were inferred from the DNA. The repertoire holds some 110,000 clones, with around nine tenths as singletons. The V end was cut by 5 bases, the J end by 3 bases, with 5 bases between. The germline V gene encodes CDR1 SGHDN and CDR2 FVKESK. CDR3 length: 11 residues. This clone was detected a few times. The receptor comes from a human donor in a cohort sampled during active COVID-19. This chain joins TRBV14 and TRBJ2-7, with D maybe TRBD2 (5 bases). Sequenced material: peripheral blood. This CDR3 reads CASSDYYEQYF. CDR3 DNA: TGTGCCAGCAGCGACTACTACGAGCAGTACTTC. The full variable domain, its missing parts supplied by reference TRBV14 and TRBJ2-7, is EAGVTQFPSHSVIEKGQTVTLRCDPISGHDNLYWYRRVMGKEIKFLLHFVKESKQDESGMPNNRFLAERTGGTYSTLKVQPAELEDSGVYFCASSDYYEQYFGPGTRLTVT.